These T cell receptor beta chains were read from a single sample in a study of CD8 T cells in Susac syndrome. In TCRdb, the immunoSEQ multiplex PCR reads were re-called with MiXCR into one record per CDR3 protein. The table shows fewer than 350,000 distinct CDR3 sequences, with about 89% occurring only once. The material sequenced was CD8+ T cells from PBMCs. Receptors were obtained from a human donor with multiple sclerosis. The conserved cysteine and the conserved F or W are not part of the CDR3 here. The order of the fields is V gene, clone size, J gene, CDR3 protein. Clone size is given for some rows only: seen once, a few or many times, or a class if the clone is expanded.

V: TRBV6-4
size: NA
J: TRBJ1-5
CDR3: ASSVYSNQPQH

V: TRBV5-1
size: NA
J: TRBJ2-7
CDR3: ASSFEGADEQY

V: TRBV5-5
size: once
J: TRBJ2-2
CDR3: ASSLGSGGTGELF

V: TRBV6-2/TRBV6-3
size: NA
J: TRBJ2-2
CDR3: ASSYKLAGELF

V: TRBV6-2/TRBV6-3
size: NA
J: TRBJ2-7
CDR3: ASSPQRTGGYEQY

V: TRBV27
size: NA
J: TRBJ2-6
CDR3: ASSFAGVGGDGPGANVLT

V: TRBV12-3/TRBV12-4
size: once
J: TRBJ1-6
CDR3: ASSHLPGSGGSWNSPLH

V: TRBV11-1
size: few
J: TRBJ2-7
CDR3: ASSWGQTYEQY

V: TRBV5-6
size: NA
J: TRBJ2-3
CDR3: ASSAIPTDTQY

V: TRBV30
size: NA
J: TRBJ2-2
CDR3: ASDSTGELF

V: TRBV19
size: NA
J: TRBJ1-1
CDR3: ASSMAGGLNTEAF

V: TRBV7-2
size: once
J: TRBJ2-4
CDR3: ASSFRDGKNIQY

V: TRBV18
size: few
J: TRBJ2-7
CDR3: ASSPGRAYEQY

V: TRBV2
size: NA
J: TRBJ1-4
CDR3: ASSEAESSNEKLF

V: TRBV7-6
size: NA
J: TRBJ2-3
CDR3: ASSLEGPSRTDTQY

V: TRBV11-3
size: NA
J: TRBJ2-5
CDR3: ASSPADRSRIY

V: TRBV28
size: NA
J: TRBJ1-1
CDR3: ASSFPGQPNTEAF

V: TRBV20-1
size: NA
J: TRBJ2-7
CDR3: SAKSSGAEQY

V: TRBV29-1
size: NA
J: TRBJ2-1
CDR3: SVPDPGRAQF

V: TRBV3-1
size: NA
J: TRBJ1-5
CDR3: ASSQECLGDRVASNQPQH

V: TRBV9
size: NA
J: TRBJ2-2
CDR3: ASSPSGSIGELF

V: TRBV20-1
size: NA
J: TRBJ2-3
CDR3: SASTWGQGVGADTQY

V: TRBV7-2
size: NA
J: TRBJ2-3
CDR3: ASRTGGFPGTDTQY

V: TRBV14
size: NA
J: TRBJ1-1
CDR3: ASSHTPGQGGTEAF

V: TRBV20-1
size: NA
J: TRBJ2-1
CDR3: SASTGESYNEQF

V: TRBV6-6
size: NA
J: TRBJ2-3
CDR3: ASSYSLGDTQY

V: TRBV29-1
size: NA
J: TRBJ2-7
CDR3: SFQGGNSYEQY

V: TRBV5-5
size: once
J: TRBJ2-1
CDR3: ASSLGAVPSYNEQF

V: TRBV27
size: NA
J: TRBJ2-2
CDR3: ASREVGGTGELF

V: TRBV5-1
size: NA
J: TRBJ2-1
CDR3: ASSTGLAGEQF

V: TRBV9
size: NA
J: TRBJ1-3
CDR3: ASSGATTSGNTIY

V: TRBV6-1
size: NA
J: TRBJ1-6
CDR3: ASSERTGSNSPLH

V: TRBV30
size: NA
J: TRBJ1-4
CDR3: AWSLPAGGPEKLF

V: TRBV30
size: NA
J: TRBJ1-4
CDR3: AWSVSSLNEKLF

V: TRBV19
size: NA
J: TRBJ1-2
CDR3: ASSIASRGFYGYT

V: TRBV3-1
size: NA
J: TRBJ2-1
CDR3: ASSQEGPGGNEQF